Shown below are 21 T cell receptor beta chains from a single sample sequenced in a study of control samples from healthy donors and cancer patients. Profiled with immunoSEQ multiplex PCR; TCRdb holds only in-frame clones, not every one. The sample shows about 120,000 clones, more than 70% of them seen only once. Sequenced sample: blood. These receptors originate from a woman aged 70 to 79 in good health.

The CDR3 region is CASSKGPYQPQHF. For the CDR3, the DNA is TGTGCCAGCAGTAAGGGGCCCTATCAGCCCCAGCATTTT. V usage is TRBV12-3 or TRBV12-4 and J usage is TRBJ1-5, with D perhaps matching TRBD1 (5 bases). Deletions cut 5 bases from V and 5 bases from J, with 10 bases between. The CDR3 totals 13 residues.

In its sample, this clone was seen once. The CDR3 region is CASSLPGRTNEKLFF. The CDR3, as DNA: TGTGCCAGCAGCCTACCGGGACGGACTAATGAAAAACTGTTTTTT. The chain recombines TRBV7-9 with TRBJ1-4, with TRBD1 as a possible D gene (5 bases). Deletions cut 5 bases from V and 2 bases from J, with 12 bases between. This CDR3 is 15 amino acids long. CDR1 SEHNR and CDR2 FQNEAQ come from the germline V gene (reference sequence).

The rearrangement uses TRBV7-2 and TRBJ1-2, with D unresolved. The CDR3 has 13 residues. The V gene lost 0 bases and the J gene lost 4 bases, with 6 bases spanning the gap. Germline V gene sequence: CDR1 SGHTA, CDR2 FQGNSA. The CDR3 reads CASSLATGYGYTF. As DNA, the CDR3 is TGTGCCAGCAGCTTAGCGACTGGCTATGGCTACACCTTC.

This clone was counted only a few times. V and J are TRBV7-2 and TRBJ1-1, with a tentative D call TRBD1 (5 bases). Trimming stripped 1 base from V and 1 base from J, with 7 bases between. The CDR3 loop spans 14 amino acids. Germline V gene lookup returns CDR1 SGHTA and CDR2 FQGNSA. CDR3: CASSLVGGNTEAFF. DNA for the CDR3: TGTGCCAGCAGCTTAGTGGGGGGGAACACTGAAGCTTTCTTT.

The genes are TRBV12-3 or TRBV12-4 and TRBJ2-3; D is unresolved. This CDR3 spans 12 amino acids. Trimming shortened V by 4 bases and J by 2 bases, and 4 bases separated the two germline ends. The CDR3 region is CASSSYTDTQYF. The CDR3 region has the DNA TGTGCCAGCAGTTCGTACACAGATACGCAGTATTTT.

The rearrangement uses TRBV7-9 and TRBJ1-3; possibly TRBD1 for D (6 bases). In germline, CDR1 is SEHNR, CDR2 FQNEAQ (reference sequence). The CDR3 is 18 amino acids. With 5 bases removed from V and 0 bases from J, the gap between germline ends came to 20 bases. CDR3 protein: CASSTREGGLSSGNTIYF. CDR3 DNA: TGTGCCAGCAGCACACGAGAGGGGGGTCTTAGCTCTGGAAACACCATATATTTT. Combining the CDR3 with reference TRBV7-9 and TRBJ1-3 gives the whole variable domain DTGVSQNPRHKITKRGQNVTFRCDPISEHNRLYWYRQTLGQGPEFLTYFQNEAQLEKSRLLSDRFSAERPKGSFSTLEIQRTEQGDSAMYLCASSTREGGLSSGNTIYFGEGSWLTVV.

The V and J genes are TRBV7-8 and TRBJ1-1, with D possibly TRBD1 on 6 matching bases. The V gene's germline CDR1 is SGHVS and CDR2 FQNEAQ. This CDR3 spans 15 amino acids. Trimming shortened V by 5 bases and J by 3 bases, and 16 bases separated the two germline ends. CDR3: CASSRKGGADTEAFF. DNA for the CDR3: TGTGCCAGCAGCCGCAAGGGGGGGGCTGACACTGAAGCTTTCTTT. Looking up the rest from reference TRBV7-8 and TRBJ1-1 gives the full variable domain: GAGVSQSPRYKVAKRGQDVALRCDPISGHVSLFWYQQALGQGPEFLTYFQNEAQLDKSGLPSDRFFAERPEGSVSTLKIQRTQQEDSAVYLCASSRKGGADTEAFFGQGTRLTVV.

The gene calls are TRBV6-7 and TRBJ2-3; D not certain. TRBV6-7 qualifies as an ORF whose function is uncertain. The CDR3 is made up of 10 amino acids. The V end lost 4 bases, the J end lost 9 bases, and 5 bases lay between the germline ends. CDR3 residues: CASSLRTQYF. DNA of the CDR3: TGTGCCAGCAGTTTGAGGACGCAGTATTTT.

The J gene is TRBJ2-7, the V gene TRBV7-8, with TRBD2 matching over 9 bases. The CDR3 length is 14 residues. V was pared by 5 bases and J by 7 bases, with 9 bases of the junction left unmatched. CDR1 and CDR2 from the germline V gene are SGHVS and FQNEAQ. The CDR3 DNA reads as TGTGCCAGCAGCATAAGCGGGGGGCGCGGGGAGCAGTACTTC. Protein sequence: CASSISGGRGEQYF.

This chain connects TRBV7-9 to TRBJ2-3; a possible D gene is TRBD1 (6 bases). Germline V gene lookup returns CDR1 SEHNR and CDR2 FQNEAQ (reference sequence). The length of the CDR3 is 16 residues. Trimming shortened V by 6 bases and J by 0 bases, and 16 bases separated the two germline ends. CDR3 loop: CASSLNAGTSTDTQYF. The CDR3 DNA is TGTGCCAGCAGTTTAAATGCCGGGACAAGCACAGATACGCAGTATTTT.

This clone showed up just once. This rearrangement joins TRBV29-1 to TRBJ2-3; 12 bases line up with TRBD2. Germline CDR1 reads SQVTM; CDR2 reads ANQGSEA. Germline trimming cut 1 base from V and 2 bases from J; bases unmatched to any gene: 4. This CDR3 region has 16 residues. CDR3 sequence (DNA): TGCAGCGTTGAAGGAGGACTAGCGGGATCCACAGATACGCAGTATTTT. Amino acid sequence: CSVEGGLAGSTDTQYF.

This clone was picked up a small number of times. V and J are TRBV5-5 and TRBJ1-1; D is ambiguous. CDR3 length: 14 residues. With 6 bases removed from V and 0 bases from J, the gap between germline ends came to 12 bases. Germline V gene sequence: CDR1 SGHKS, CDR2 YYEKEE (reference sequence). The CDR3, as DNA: TGTGCCAGCACCTACGGGGTCATGAACACTGAAGCTTTCTTT. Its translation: CASTYGVMNTEAFF.

This CDR3 reads CARVVTEAFF. The CDR3 bases are TGTGCCAGGGTCGTCACTGAAGCTTTCTTT. V is TRBV21-1 and J is TRBJ1-1. TRBV21-1 is a documented pseudogene. The CDR3 totals 10 residues.

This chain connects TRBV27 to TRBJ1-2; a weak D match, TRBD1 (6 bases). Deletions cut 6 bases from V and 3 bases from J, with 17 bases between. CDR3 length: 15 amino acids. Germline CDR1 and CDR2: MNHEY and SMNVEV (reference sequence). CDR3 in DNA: TGTGCCAGCAGGACGGACGGCGGGGGCGACTATGGCTACACCTTC. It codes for CASRTDGGGDYGYTF.

The CDR3 DNA follows: TGCGCCATCATACCCCGGCAGGGGGCGCGGGACAATCAGCCCCAGCATTTT. Protein product: CAIIPRQGARDNQPQHF. The chain has TRBV23-1 and TRBJ1-5, with 8 bases fitting TRBD1. TRBV23-1 is filed as an ORF, its function uncertain. With 10 bases clipped from V and 3 bases from J, the junction kept 17 bases outside the gene matches. The CDR3 has 17 amino acids.

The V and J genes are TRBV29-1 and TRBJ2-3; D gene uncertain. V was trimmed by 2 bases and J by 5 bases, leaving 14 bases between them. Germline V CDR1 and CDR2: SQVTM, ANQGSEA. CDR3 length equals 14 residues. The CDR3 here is CSVEIYGSGDTQYF. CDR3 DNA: TGCAGCGTTGAAATTTATGGGTCCGGAGATACGCAGTATTTT.

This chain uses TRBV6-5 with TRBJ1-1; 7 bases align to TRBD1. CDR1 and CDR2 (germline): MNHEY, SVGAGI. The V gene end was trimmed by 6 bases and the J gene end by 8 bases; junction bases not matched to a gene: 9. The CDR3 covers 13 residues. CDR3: CASSLTGTPEAFF. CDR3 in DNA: TGTGCCAGCAGCTTGACAGGGACCCCCGAAGCTTTCTTT.

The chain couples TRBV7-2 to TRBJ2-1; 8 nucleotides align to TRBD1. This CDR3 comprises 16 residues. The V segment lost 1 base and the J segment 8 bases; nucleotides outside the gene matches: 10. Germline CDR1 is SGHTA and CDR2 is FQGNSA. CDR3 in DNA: TGTGCCAGCAGCTTAGTAGGGACAGGTCTTTACGATGAGCAGTTCTTC. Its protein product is CASSLVGTGLYDEQFF.

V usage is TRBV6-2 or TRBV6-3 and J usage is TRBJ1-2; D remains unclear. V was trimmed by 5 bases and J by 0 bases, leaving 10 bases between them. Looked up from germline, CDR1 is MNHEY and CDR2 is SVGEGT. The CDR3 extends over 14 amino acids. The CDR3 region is CASSSQFSNYGYTF. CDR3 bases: TGTGCCAGCAGTAGCCAGTTCTCTAACTATGGCTACACCTTC.

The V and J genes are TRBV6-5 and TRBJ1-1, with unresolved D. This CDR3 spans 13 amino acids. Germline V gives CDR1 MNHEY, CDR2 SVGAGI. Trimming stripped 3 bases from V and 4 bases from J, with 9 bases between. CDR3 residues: CASSYQKGTEAFF. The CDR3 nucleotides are TGTGCCAGCAGTTATCAGAAGGGCACTGAAGCTTTCTTT.

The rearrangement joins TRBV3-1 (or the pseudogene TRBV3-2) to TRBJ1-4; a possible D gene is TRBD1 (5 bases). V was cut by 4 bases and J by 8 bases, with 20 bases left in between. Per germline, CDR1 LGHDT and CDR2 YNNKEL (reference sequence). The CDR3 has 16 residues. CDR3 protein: CASSLQTGGIREKLFF. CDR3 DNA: TGTGCCAGCAGCCTCCAAACGGGGGGGATTCGGGAAAAACTGTTTTTT.